This TCR beta chain originates from a study of identical twins (dated by TCRdb to 2016 to 2017). Some background on the complete study: To test whether fetal clonotypes persist, the study used deep sequencing on TCR alpha and beta repertoires from monozygotic twins, unrelated adults of various ages, and cord blood. To rule out contamination, the twin experiments were replicated at different times with different library preparation protocols. Results and caveats for the whole study, not just this receptor: Because the same donors could not be followed over many years, conclusions were based on cross-sectional statistical analysis. Compared with coincidental sharing between unrelated individuals, an excess of low generation-probability sequences was observed among out-of-frame TCR alpha sequences shared between twins. Fewer insertions were carried by abundant cord blood beta clonotypes, a similar but weaker trend appeared in young adult naive repertoires, and no such trend appeared in memory repertoires. A weaker excess of twin sharing was found in beta out-of-frame sequences because the signal-to-noise ratio was lowered by fewer shared sequences. Invariant T cells such as MAIT and iNKT could partly confound zero-insertion analyses, although diverse VJ usage argued against such confounding for most clonotypes. Out-of-frame TCR alpha sharing in monozygotic twins was systematically underestimated by recombination models, whereas sharing between unrelated individuals was in agreement with the recombination models.

According to the germline V gene, CDR1 reads SQVTM and CDR2 reads ANQGSEA. The trim is 0 bases for V and 6 bases for J, with a gap of 10 bases between the germline ends. From the cysteine up to the phenylalanine, the CDR3 has a length of 13 residues. Only CDR3 DNA is held: 39 bases, read in frame from base 1. Only healthy Caucasian donors were included. Using Miltenyi CD45RO+ enrichment and human naive T-cell isolation kits, memory (CD45RO+) and naive T cells were isolated from PBMC. Only a few counts were recorded for this clonotype. The target of this receptor is not known. It has no much larger one-base neighbor in the sample; base qualities were not kept. The library was generated by 5' RACE. The sample was run on an Illumina HiSeq 2000. Template switching introduced a universal primer binding site; the final cDNA contained a unique molecular identifier, enabling accurate counting of TCR cDNA molecules. Specific primers in the conserved constant-segment region were used to synthesize first-strand cDNA for the TCR alpha and beta chains. To control for contamination, every cDNA library was double barcoded, receiving both a SMART-Mk sample barcode and Illumina barcodes. Two successive PCR steps introduced TruSeq adapter sequences along with Illumina sample barcodes. TCR alpha and beta cDNA libraries were sequenced on the Illumina HiSeq platform with custom primers. Per the original workflow: MiGEC was used to process raw reads and extract unique molecular identifiers, and MiXCR was used to find CDR3 positions. Recombination models were inferred per individual with the repgenHMM and IGoR tools using an EM algorithm. Shared clonotypes were analyzed with the tcR package in R, and sharing was normalized by the product of cloneset sizes. To study raw recombination free of thymic and clonal selection effects, out-of-frame nonproductive sequences were analyzed. The public reads were run again by TCRdb, first through fastp at Q25 and then through MiXCR, and only productive beta chains were kept. CDR3 protein duplicates are merged, each entry listing the most common genes and DNA. TCRdb's processing, not the study's, gives the V and J calls here. The sample table lists 240,000 or so distinct CDR3 sequences, about 11% of them with a count of one. The ten biggest clones cover 10% of the sample.

This receptor was taken from a man aged 45-65 years in good health. The rearranged chain carries TRBV29-1 and TRBJ2-3; no D gene call is confident. The sequenced material came from memory T cells sorted from blood. The cell subset or site label for this specimen denotes: CD45RO+ enriched T cells. The sequenced DNA: TGCAGCGTTGAAGATCGTTACCCGGATACGCAGTATTTT. Its protein is CSVEDRYPDTQYF.